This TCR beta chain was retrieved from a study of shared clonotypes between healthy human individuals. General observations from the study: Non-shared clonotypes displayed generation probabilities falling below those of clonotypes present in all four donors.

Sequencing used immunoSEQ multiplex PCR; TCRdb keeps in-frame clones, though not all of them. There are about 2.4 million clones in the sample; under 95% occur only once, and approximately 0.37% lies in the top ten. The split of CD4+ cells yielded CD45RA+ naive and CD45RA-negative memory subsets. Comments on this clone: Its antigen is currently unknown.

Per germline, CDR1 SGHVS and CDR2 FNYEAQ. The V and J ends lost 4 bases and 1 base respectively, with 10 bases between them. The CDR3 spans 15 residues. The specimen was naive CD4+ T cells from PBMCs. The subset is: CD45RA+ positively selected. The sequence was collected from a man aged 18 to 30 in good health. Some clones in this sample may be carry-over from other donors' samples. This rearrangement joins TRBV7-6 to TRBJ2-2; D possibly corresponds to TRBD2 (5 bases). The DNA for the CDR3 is TGTGCCAGCAGCTGGGCTAGCCAGAACACCGGGGAGCTGTTTTTT. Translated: CASSWASQNTGELFF.